What follows are 27 T cell receptor beta chains derived from one specimen sequenced in a study of beta chain features in type 1 diabetes. As every portion of the isolated RNA was reverse transcribed, the sequencing read expressed TCRB transcripts. The assay was immunoSEQ multiplex PCR, and TCRdb's table has in-frame clones only and misses some. This sample has about 620,000 clones, with less than 20% found just once. The sample taken for sequencing was naive CD4+ T cells from blood. The receptors derive from a man between 18 and 35 years old in good health.

This sequence joins TRBV15 and TRBJ2-1, with a possible D match to TRBD2 (6 bases). V lost 4 bases, J lost 8 bases, and 24 bases lay in between. The germline V gene encodes CDR1 LNHNV and CDR2 YYDKDF (reference sequence). The CDR3 has 17 residues. As DNA, the CDR3 is TGTGCCACCAGCATATTGGGGACTGCGGCGAGGCTGGATGAGCAGTTCTTC. Protein sequence: CATSILGTAARLDEQFF.

This clone was seen a few times. The V and J genes are TRBV13 and TRBJ2-6; D not resolved. The V gene's germline CDR1 is PRHDT and CDR2 FYEKMQ (reference sequence). V was clipped by 5 bases and J by 0 bases, with 11 bases between them. This CDR3 comprises 16 residues. The CDR3 sequence: CASSAPRSSGANVLTF. The CDR3 DNA is TGTGCCAGCAGCGCTCCACGGAGCTCTGGGGCCAACGTCCTGACTTTC.

This clone was counted a few times. The chain uses TRBV7-2 and TRBJ1-2; D is ambiguous. The CDR3 spans 13 residues. Trimming removed 3 bases at V and 3 bases at J, with 8 bases between. Germline V lookup: CDR1 SGHTA, CDR2 FQGNSA. The chain's CDR3 is CASSLASYYGYTF. CDR3 nucleotide sequence: TGTGCCAGCAGCTTGGCATCTTACTATGGCTACACCTTC.

The rearrangement joins TRBV6-1 to TRBJ1-1; TRBD1 might be the D (6 bases). The CDR3 is made up of 14 amino acids. The germline V and J ends were trimmed by 5 bases and 4 bases, with 14 bases remaining between them. The germline V gene has CDR1 MNHNS and CDR2 SASEGT. CDR3 in DNA: TGTGCCAGCAGTCCCGAGGGGGTGGCCACTGAAGCTTTCTTT. This gives the protein CASSPEGVATEAFF.

In this sample, this clone turned up many times. V is TRBV7-9 and J is TRBJ2-1, with TRBD1 matching 8 bases. This CDR3 is 16 amino acids long. CDR1 is SEHNR and CDR2 is FQNEAQ in the germline V gene (reference sequence). With 4 bases clipped from V and 7 bases from J, the junction kept 12 bases outside the gene matches. CDR3 bases: TGTGCCAGCAGCTCAGGGGGCGGCTCCGGGATGAATGAGCAGTTCTTC. This gives the protein CASSSGGGSGMNEQFF.

About this clone itself: At the DNA level, this CDR3 is encoded by other sequences in the same sample as well. The chain recombines TRBV7-2 with TRBJ1-1; D not resolved. V dropped 3 bases and J dropped 3 bases, with 5 bases sitting between them. Germline CDR1 reads SGHTA; CDR2 reads FQGNSA. The CDR3 runs to 12 residues. The CDR3 nucleotides are TGTGCCAGCAGCTTTTCCTACACTGAAGCTTTCTTT. Translation: CASSFSYTEAFF.

Only a few counts were recorded for this clone. The chain uses TRBV7-8 and TRBJ1-3; D is unresolved. V was shortened by 5 bases and J by 0 bases, with 14 bases between the two germline ends. Germline V gene lookup returns CDR1 SGHVS and CDR2 FQNEAQ. The CDR3 sequence is 16 residues long. The CDR3 DNA sequence: TGTGCCAGCAGCCCCGGTGCGGTGGACTCTGGAAACACCATATATTTT. This codes for CASSPGAVDSGNTIYF. The entire variable domain, with the rest obtained from reference TRBV7-8 and TRBJ1-3, is as follows: GAGVSQSPRYKVAKRGQDVALRCDPISGHVSLFWYQQALGQGPEFLTYFQNEAQLDKSGLPSDRFFAERPEGSVSTLKIQRTQQEDSAVYLCASSPGAVDSGNTIYFGEGSWLTVV.

The chain joins TRBV5-1 to TRBJ2-7; possible D gene TRBD2, 6 bases. Between the trimmed V and J ends, which lost 0 bases and 7 bases, there was a span of 17 bases. Germline V gives CDR1 SGHRS, CDR2 YFSETQ. The CDR3 is 15 residues long. The CDR3 is CASSLVAGLSGEQYF. CDR3 DNA sequence: TGCGCCAGCAGCTTGGTGGCGGGACTCTCGGGGGAGCAGTACTTC.

This clone was observed a handful of times. The chain carries TRBV29-1 and TRBJ2-7; D unclear. This CDR3 has 13 residues. Trimming took off 4 bases at V and 0 bases at J, with 10 bases between the two ends. Germline CDR1 is SQVTM and CDR2 is ANQGSEA. The CDR3 nucleotides are TGCAGCGTTGTGGCGTGGAGCTCCTACGAGCAGTACTTC. Protein sequence: CSVVAWSSYEQYF.

The V and J genes are TRBV5-1 and TRBJ2-3, with D perhaps matching TRBD1 or TRBD2 (5 bases each). V was shortened by 4 bases and J by 0 bases, with 9 bases between the two germline ends. Per the germline V gene, CDR1 is SGHRS and CDR2 is YFSETQ. The CDR3 runs to 14 residues. The CDR3 coding sequence is TGCGCCAGCAGCGTGGGGGACAGCACAGATACGCAGTATTTT. Translating it yields CASSVGDSTDTQYF. Based on the CDR3 plus reference TRBV5-1 and TRBJ2-3, the full variable domain is KAGVTQTPRYLIKTRGQQVTLSCSPISGHRSVSWYQQTPGQGLQFLFEYFSETQRNKGNFPGRFSGRQFSNSRSEMNVSTLELGDSALYLCASSVGDSTDTQYFGPGTRLTVL.

This clone was seen a handful of times. The rearrangement joins TRBV29-1 to TRBJ2-3; D possibly uses TRBD1 or TRBD2 (6 bases each). Germline CDR1 reads SQVTM; CDR2 reads ANQGSEA. Trimming shortened V by 4 bases and J by 1 base, and 9 bases separated the two germline ends. This CDR3 is built from 13 residues. CDR3 in DNA: TGCAGCGTTGTTAGGGGGGGCACAGATACGCAGTATTTT. It is translated as CSVVRGGTDTQYF.

The chain couples TRBV7-6 to TRBJ1-4; D is ambiguous. Germline CDR1 is SGHVS and CDR2 is FNYEAQ. V dropped 5 bases and J dropped 3 bases, with 13 bases sitting between them. This CDR3 spans 15 amino acids. The CDR3 bases are TGTGCCAGCAGCCCACGGTCGTTTGCTAATGAAAAACTGTTTTTT. This translates into CASSPRSFANEKLFF.

This clone was found a few times. V usage is TRBV6-5 and J usage is TRBJ1-2, with a possible D match to TRBD1 (5 bases). CDR3 length equals 16 residues. Germline V gene lookup returns CDR1 MNHEY and CDR2 SVGAGI. Trimming took 2 bases from V and 4 from J, leaving 17 bases between them. The CDR3 nucleotides read TGTGCCAGCAGTTACGACCCACAGGCGAGACTCTATGGCTACACCTTC. This sequence encodes CASSYDPQARLYGYTF.

V gene TRBV10-3 combines with J gene TRBJ1-2, with 9 bases that match TRBD1. CDR1 is ENHRY, CDR2 SYGVKD, per germline. The CDR3 totals 14 residues. The trim removed 4 bases at V and 3 bases at J, leaving 3 bases unmatched. The CDR3 loop is CAISADRGDYGYTF. In nucleotides, the CDR3 is TGTGCCATCAGTGCGGACAGGGGAGACTATGGCTACACCTTC.

The sample holds a few counts of this clone. The V gene is TRBV28, the J gene TRBJ2-1; D gene ambiguous. Germline V gene lookup returns CDR1 MDHEN and CDR2 SYDVKM. V lost 4 bases, J lost 6 bases, and 16 bases lay in between. CDR3 length equals 15 residues. CDR3 sequence reads: CASSSDGAWSNEQFF. Written as DNA, the CDR3 is TGTGCCAGCAGTTCTGACGGAGCTTGGTCCAATGAGCAGTTCTTC.

The V call is TRBV5-8, the J call TRBJ2-1, with D unresolved. Germline lookup yields CDR1 SGHTS and CDR2 YDEGEE. This CDR3 is 14 amino acids long. Between the trimmed V and J ends, which lost 1 base and 14 bases, there was a span of 19 bases. This CDR3 reads CASSLFPTPQPEFF. The CDR3 DNA follows: TGTGCCAGCAGCTTGTTTCCGACTCCCCAACCAGAGTTCTTC.

The chain employs TRBV30 and TRBJ1-2; D is possibly TRBD1 (6 bases). V was cut by 5 bases and J by 12 bases, with 16 bases left in between. CDR3 length: 11 amino acids. Germline values: CDR1 GTSNPN, CDR2 SVGIG (reference sequence). The DNA for the CDR3 is TGTGCCTGGGCTTTGGGACAAGTCAACACCTTC. Residues: CAWALGQVNTF.

Only a few counts were recorded for this clone. The V call is TRBV28, the J call TRBJ2-1, with 7 bases fitting TRBD2. Germline CDR1 MDHEN, CDR2 SYDVKM. After removal of 2 bases from V and 5 bases from J, the junction contained 12 bases not matched to a gene. The CDR3 is 17 residues long. Here the CDR3 DNA reads TGTGCCAGCAGTTTAACGGTCGGGGCTAGCGGAAACAATGAGCAGTTCTTC. Its translation is CASSLTVGASGNNEQFF.

The V gene is TRBV4-3, the J gene TRBJ1-1; D remains unclear. Germline V gene data show CDR1 as LGHNA and CDR2 as YSLEER. This CDR3 is 13 amino acids long. V was cut by 0 bases and J by 9 bases, with 11 bases left in between. CDR3 in DNA: TGCGCCAGCAGCCAAGATTGGCGGGGAAAAGCTTTCTTT. Amino acid sequence: CASSQDWRGKAFF.

This clone has a handful of counts. This rearrangement joins TRBV7-9 to TRBJ2-7, with D possibly TRBD1 on 5 matching bases. Germline V gives CDR1 SEHNR, CDR2 FQNEAQ (reference sequence). The CDR3 is 12 residues long. The V and J ends lost 4 bases and 8 bases respectively, with 12 bases between them. CDR3 loop: CASSSEDSKQYF. The CDR3 nucleotides are TGTGCCAGCAGCTCCGAAGACAGTAAGCAGTACTTC.

V gene TRBV7-2 combines with J gene TRBJ1-2; 10 bases agree with TRBD1. With 3 bases clipped from V and 8 bases from J, the junction kept 6 bases outside the gene matches. CDR3 size: 14 residues. Germline CDR1 and CDR2: SGHTA and FQGNSA. The CDR3 is CASSFWDRGLGYTF. Written as DNA, the CDR3 is TGTGCCAGCAGCTTTTGGGACAGGGGATTAGGCTACACCTTC.

This sequence joins TRBV6-6 and TRBJ1-4, with 9 bases aligning to TRBD1. The CDR3 runs to 15 residues. The J segment lost 8 bases and the V segment lost 0 bases, leaving 4 bases of the junction unmatched. Germline V gives CDR1 MNHNY, CDR2 SVGAGI (reference sequence). CDR3 protein: CASSYSGQGGEKLFF. CDR3 sequence (DNA): TGTGCCAGCAGTTACTCGGGACAGGGCGGAGAAAAACTGTTTTTT.

This clone was seen a handful of times. The chain links TRBV11-2 to TRBJ2-2; 8 nucleotides align to TRBD1. There are 15 residues in the CDR3. The trim removed 4 bases at V and 7 bases at J, leaving 8 bases unmatched. Germline-derived CDR1 and CDR2 are SGHAT and FQNNGV. CDR3 sequence reads: CASSSPGQDGGELFF. DNA for the CDR3: TGTGCCAGCAGCTCCCCGGGACAGGATGGCGGGGAGCTGTTTTTT.

This clone was seen a few times. The V gene is TRBV6-6, the J gene TRBJ2-7; 11 bases are shared with TRBD2. CDR1 and CDR2 (germline): MNHNY, SVGAGI (reference sequence). V was clipped by 8 bases and J by 3 bases; unmatched bases: 3. This CDR3 is 13 amino acids long. For the CDR3, the DNA is TGTGCCAGCGGGACTAGCGGACACTACGAGCAGTACTTC. Encoded protein: CASGTSGHYEQYF.

This chain uses TRBV4-2 with TRBJ2-5; TRBD2 matches at 7 bases. V shed 1 base, J shed 5 bases, and the junction held 4 bases outside the gene matches. From germline, CDR1 is LGHNA and CDR2 YNFKEQ. This CDR3 is built from 14 residues. CDR3 sequence (DNA): TGTGCCAGCAGCCAAGGGGCGGGGGAGGAGACCCAGTACTTC. It yields the protein CASSQGAGEETQYF.

The chain joins TRBV14 to TRBJ1-1; no firm D call. The germline V and J ends were trimmed by 4 bases and 4 bases, with 10 bases remaining between them. The CDR3 runs 13 residues. Germline assignment: CDR1 SGHDN and CDR2 FVKESK. This CDR3 is CASSLLPSTEAFF. CDR3 nucleotide sequence: TGTGCCAGCAGCCTCCTTCCGAGCACTGAAGCTTTCTTT. The full variable domain, its missing parts supplied by reference TRBV14 and TRBJ1-1, is EAGVTQFPSHSVIEKGQTVTLRCDPISGHDNLYWYRRVMGKEIKFLLHFVKESKQDESGMPNNRFLAERTGGTYSTLKVQPAELEDSGVYFCASSLLPSTEAFFGQGTRLTVV.

This clone has more than one count but fewer than ten. This chain connects TRBV18 to TRBJ2-1; TRBD2 agrees at 9 bases. CDR1 is KGHSH and CDR2 is LQKENI in the germline V gene. The V segment lost 2 bases and the J segment 2 bases; nucleotides outside the gene matches: 4. The CDR3 is made up of 16 amino acids. The CDR3 DNA reads as TGTGCCAGCTCACCAGTAGCGGGAGCCGCCTACAATGAGCAGTTCTTC. It codes for CASSPVAGAAYNEQFF.